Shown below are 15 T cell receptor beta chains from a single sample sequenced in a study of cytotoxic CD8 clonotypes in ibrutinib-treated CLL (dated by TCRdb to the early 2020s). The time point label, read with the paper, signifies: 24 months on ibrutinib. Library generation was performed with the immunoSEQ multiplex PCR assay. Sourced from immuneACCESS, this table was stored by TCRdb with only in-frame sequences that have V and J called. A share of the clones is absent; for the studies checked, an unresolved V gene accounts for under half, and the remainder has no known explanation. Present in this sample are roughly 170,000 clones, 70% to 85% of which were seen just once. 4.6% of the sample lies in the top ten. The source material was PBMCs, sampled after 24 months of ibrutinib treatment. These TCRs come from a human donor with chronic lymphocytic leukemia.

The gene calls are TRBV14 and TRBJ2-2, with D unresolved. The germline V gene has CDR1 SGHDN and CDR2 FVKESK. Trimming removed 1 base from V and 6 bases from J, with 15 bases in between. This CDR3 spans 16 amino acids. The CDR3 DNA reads TGTGCCAGCAGCCAAGGAAACTGGGTGAGGCCCGGGGAGCTGTTTTTT. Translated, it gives CASSQGNWVRPGELFF.

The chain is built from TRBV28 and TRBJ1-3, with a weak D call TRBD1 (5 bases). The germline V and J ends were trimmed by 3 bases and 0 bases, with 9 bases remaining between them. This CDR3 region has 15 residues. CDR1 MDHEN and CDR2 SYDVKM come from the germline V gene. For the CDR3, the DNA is TGTGCCAGCAGTTTGCGGGGCCCCTCTGGAAACACCATATATTTT. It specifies CASSLRGPSGNTIYF.

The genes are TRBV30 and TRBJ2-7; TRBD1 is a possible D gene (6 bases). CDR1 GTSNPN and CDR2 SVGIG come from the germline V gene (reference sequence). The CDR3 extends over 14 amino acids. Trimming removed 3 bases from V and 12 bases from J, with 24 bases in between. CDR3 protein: CAWSPKRDTLMGYF. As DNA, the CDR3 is TGTGCCTGGAGCCCCAAACGGGACACTCTAATGGGGTACTTC.

Written as DNA, the CDR3 is TGTGCCAGCAGTTTGGGTTTACAGGCAGGGAGTAATTCACCCCTCCACTTT. Translating it yields CASSLGLQAGSNSPLHF. The rearrangement uses TRBV28 and TRBJ1-6, with D maybe TRBD1 (5 bases). The CDR3 totals 17 residues. Between the trimmed V and J ends, which lost 3 bases and 6 bases, there was a span of 18 bases. The germline gives CDR1 MDHEN, CDR2 SYDVKM.

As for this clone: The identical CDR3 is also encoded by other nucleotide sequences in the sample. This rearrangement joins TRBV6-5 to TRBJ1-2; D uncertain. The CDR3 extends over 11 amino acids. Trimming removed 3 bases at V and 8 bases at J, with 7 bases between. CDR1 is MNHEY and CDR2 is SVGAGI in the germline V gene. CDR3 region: CASSYRGGYTF. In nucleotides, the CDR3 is TGTGCCAGCAGTTATCGGGGAGGCTACACCTTC.

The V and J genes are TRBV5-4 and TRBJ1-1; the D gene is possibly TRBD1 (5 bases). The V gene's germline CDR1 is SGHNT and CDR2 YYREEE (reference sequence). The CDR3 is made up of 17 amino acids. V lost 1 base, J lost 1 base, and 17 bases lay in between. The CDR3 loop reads CASSLNVVGARNTEAFF. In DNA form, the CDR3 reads TGTGCCAGCAGCTTGAATGTTGTAGGGGCTCGGAACACTGAAGCTTTCTTT. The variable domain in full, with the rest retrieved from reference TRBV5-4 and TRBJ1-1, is ETGVTQSPTHLIKTRGQQVTLRCSSQSGHNTVSWYQQALGQGPQFIFQYYREEENGRGNFPPRFSGLQFPNYSSELNVNALELDDSALYLCASSLNVVGARNTEAFFGQGTRLTVV.

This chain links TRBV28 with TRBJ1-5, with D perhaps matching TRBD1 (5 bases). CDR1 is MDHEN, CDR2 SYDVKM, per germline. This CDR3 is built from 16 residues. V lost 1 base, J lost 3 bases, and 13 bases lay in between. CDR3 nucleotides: TGTGCCAGCAGTTTATTACCTGGGGACTCCAATCAGCCCCAGCATTTT. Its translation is CASSLLPGDSNQPQHF. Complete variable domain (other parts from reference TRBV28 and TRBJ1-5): DVKVTQSSRYLVKRTGEKVFLECVQDMDHENMFWYRQDPGLGLRLIYFSYDVKMKEKGDIPEGYSVSREKKERFSLILESASTNQTSMYLCASSLLPGDSNQPQHFGDGTRLSIL.

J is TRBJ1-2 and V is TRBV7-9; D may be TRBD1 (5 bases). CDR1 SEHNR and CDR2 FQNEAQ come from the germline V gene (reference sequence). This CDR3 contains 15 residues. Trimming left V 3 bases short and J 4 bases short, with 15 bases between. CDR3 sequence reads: CASSFEGQRSYGYTF. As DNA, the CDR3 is TGTGCCAGCAGCTTCGAGGGGCAACGAAGCTATGGCTACACCTTC.

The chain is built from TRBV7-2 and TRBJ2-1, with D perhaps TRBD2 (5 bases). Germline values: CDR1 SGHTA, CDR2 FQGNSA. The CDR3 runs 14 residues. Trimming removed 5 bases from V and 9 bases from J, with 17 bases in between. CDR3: CASSRTFLAPEQFF. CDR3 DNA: TGTGCCAGCAGCCGGACTTTCCTTGCCCCTGAGCAGTTCTTC.

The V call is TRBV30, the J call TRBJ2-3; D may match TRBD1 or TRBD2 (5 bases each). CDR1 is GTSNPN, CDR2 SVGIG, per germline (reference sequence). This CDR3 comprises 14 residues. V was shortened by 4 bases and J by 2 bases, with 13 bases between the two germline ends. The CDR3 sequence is CAWTPPGPTDTQYF. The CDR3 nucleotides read TGTGCCTGGACCCCCCCGGGGCCCACAGATACGCAGTATTTT. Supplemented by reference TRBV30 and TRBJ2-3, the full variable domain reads SQTIHQWPATLVQPVGSPLSLECTVEGTSNPNLYWYRQAAGRGLQLLFYSVGIGQISSEVPQNLSASRPQDRQFILSSKKLLLSDSGFYLCAWTPPGPTDTQYFGPGTRLTVL.

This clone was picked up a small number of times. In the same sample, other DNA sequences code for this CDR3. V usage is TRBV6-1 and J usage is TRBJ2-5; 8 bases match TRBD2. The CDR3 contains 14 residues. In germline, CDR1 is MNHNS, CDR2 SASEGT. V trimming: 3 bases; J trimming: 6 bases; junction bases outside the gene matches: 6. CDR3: CASSEDGTRKTQYF. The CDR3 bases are TGTGCCAGCAGTGAGGACGGGACTAGGAAGACCCAGTACTTC.

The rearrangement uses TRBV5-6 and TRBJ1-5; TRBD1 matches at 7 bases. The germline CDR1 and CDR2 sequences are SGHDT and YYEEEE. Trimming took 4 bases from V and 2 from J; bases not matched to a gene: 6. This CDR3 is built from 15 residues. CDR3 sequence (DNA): TGTGCCAGCAGCCTTACAGGGGCGGGCAATCAGCCCCAGCATTTT. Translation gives CASSLTGAGNQPQHF.

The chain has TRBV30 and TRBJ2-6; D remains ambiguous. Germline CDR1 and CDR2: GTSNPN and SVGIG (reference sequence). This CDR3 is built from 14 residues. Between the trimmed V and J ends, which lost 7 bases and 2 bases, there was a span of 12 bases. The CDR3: CALDHRAGANVLTF. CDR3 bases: TGTGCCTTGGACCACAGAGCTGGGGCCAACGTCCTGACTTTC.

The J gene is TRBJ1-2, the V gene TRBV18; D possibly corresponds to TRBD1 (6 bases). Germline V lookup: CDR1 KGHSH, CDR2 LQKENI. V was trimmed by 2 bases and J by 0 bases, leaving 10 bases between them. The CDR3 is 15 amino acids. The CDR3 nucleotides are TGTGCCAGCTCACCAGGACAGCCTGCTAACTATGGCTACACCTTC. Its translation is CASSPGQPANYGYTF. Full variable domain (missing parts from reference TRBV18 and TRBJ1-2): NAGVMQNPRHLVRRRGQEARLRCSPMKGHSHVYWYRQLPEEGLKFMVYLQKENIIDESGMPKERFSAEFPKEGPSILRIQQVVRGDSAAYFCASSPGQPANYGYTFGSGTRLTVV.

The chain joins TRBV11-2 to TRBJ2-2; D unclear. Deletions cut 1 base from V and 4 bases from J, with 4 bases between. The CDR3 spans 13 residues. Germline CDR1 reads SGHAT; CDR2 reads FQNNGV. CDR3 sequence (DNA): TGTGCCAGCAGCTTAGGCCGCACCGGGGAGCTGTTTTTT. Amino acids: CASSLGRTGELFF.